This TCR beta chain originates from a study of shared clonotypes between healthy human individuals. Study background: Each donor contributed plates that comprised three CD4 naive, three CD4 memory, two CD8 naive and one CD8 memory. Study-wide points: Only blood underwent sampling, and tissue repertoires likely differ.

As for this clone: Its target is not known. The identical CDR3 is also encoded by other nucleotide sequences in the sample.

Naive CD4+ cells were CD45RA-selected; the remaining cells were memory. This table comes from immunoSEQ multiplex PCR, and its TCRdb copy is limited to in-frame clones, with some not included. The data hold 2 million to 2.5 million clones, with more than 80% observed a single time. This CDR3 region has 11 residues. J was trimmed by 9 bases and V by 3 bases; bases with no gene match: 1. The germline CDR1 and CDR2 sequences are DFQATT and SNEGSKA (reference sequence). The specimen sequenced was naive CD4+ T cells from PBMCs. Subset: CD45RA+ positively selected. This chain connects TRBV20-1 to TRBJ2-1; 8 bases line up with TRBD2. The receptor was isolated from a man younger than 30 in good health. Some clones in this sample may be carry-over from other donors' samples. The CDR3 coding sequence is TGCAGTGCTAGCGGGAGGGTTGAGCAGTTCTTC. It specifies CSASGRVEQFF.